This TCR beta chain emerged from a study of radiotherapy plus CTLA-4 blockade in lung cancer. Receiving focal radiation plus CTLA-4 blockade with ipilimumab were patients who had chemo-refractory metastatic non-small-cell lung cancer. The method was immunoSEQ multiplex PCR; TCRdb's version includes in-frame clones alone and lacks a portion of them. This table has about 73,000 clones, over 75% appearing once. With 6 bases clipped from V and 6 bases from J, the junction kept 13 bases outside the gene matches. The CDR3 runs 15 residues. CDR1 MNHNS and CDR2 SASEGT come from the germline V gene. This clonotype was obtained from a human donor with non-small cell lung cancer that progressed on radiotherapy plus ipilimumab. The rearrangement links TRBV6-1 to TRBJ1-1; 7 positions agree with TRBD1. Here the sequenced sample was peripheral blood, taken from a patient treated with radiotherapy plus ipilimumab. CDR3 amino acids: CASSLQADRVAEAFF. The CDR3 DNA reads TGTGCCAGCAGCCTGCAGGCCGACAGGGTGGCTGAAGCTTTCTTT.